Listed below are T cell receptor beta chains from one sample, sequenced in a study of CD8 T cells in ankylosing spondylitis. TCRdb passed the 5' RACE reads through MiXCR, listing each CDR3 protein once. Of fewer than 400,000 distinct CDR3 sequences listed, roughly 14% are singletons. The sample taken for sequencing was blood, either unsorted or a sorted T cell fraction (not recorded which). The source of these receptors is a male donor with ankylosing spondylitis or in good health (not recorded which). Both conserved end residues are part of each CDR3. Each record gives: CDR3 length, clone size, V gene, J gene, D gene, CDR3 protein, CDR3 DNA. A D gene is named only where the DNA matches it firmly. The size entry is marked missing in some rows and otherwise reads once, few, many or a size class.

cdr3_length: 15
clone_size: NA
v_call: TRBV6-5
j_call: TRBJ2-1
d_call: NA
cdr3_aa: CASSYSSSVRNEQFF
cdr3_nt: TGTGCCAGCAGTTACTCGAGTAGCGTTAGGAATGAGCAGTTCTTC

cdr3_length: 17
clone_size: few
v_call: TRBV20-1
j_call: TRBJ2-3
d_call: TRBD2
cdr3_aa: CSATVGRAGGDTDTQYF
cdr3_nt: TGCAGTGCCACGGTAGGGAGAGCGGGAGGGGACACAGATACGCAGTATTTT

cdr3_length: 14
clone_size: few
v_call: TRBV20-1
j_call: TRBJ2-5
d_call: TRBD2
cdr3_aa: CSASPASGDGTQYF
cdr3_nt: TGCAGTGCGTCCCCAGCTAGCGGGGACGGGACCCAGTACTTC

cdr3_length: 13
clone_size: NA
v_call: TRBV24-1
j_call: TRBJ2-7
d_call: TRBD2
cdr3_aa: CATFGLAGYEQYF
cdr3_nt: TGTGCCACCTTCGGACTAGCGGGGTACGAGCAGTACTTC

cdr3_length: 13
clone_size: NA
v_call: TRBV20-1
j_call: TRBJ2-3
d_call: NA
cdr3_aa: CSAREGSPDTQYF
cdr3_nt: TGCAGTGCTAGGGAAGGGTCCCCAGATACGCAGTATTTT

cdr3_length: 14
clone_size: NA
v_call: TRBV6-1
j_call: TRBJ2-7
d_call: TRBD2
cdr3_aa: CASRSSGGSYEQYF
cdr3_nt: TGTGCCAGCAGATCCAGCGGGGGATCCTACGAGCAGTACTTC

cdr3_length: 16
clone_size: NA
v_call: TRBV12-3/TRBV12-4
j_call: TRBJ1-2
d_call: NA
cdr3_aa: CASSFTVVLAGDGYTF
cdr3_nt: TGTGCCAGCAGTTTCACAGTAGTTCTAGCCGGGGATGGCTACACCTTC

cdr3_length: 15
clone_size: many
v_call: TRBV10-3
j_call: TRBJ2-3
d_call: TRBD2
cdr3_aa: CAIRLAGGPGDTQYF
cdr3_nt: TGTGCCATCAGACTAGCGGGGGGGCCAGGAGATACGCAGTATTTT

cdr3_length: 13
clone_size: many
v_call: TRBV5-1
j_call: TRBJ2-2
d_call: NA
cdr3_aa: CASSLEGAGELFF
cdr3_nt: TGCGCCAGCAGCTTGGAAGGGGCCGGGGAGCTGTTTTTT

cdr3_length: 14
clone_size: NA
v_call: TRBV18
j_call: TRBJ2-7
d_call: NA
cdr3_aa: CASSPPTGYYEQYF
cdr3_nt: TGTGCCAGCTCACCGCCCACAGGATACTACGAGCAGTACTTC

cdr3_length: 15
clone_size: few
v_call: TRBV12-3/TRBV12-4
j_call: TRBJ1-1
d_call: NA
cdr3_aa: CASSLLTRRGTEAFF
cdr3_nt: TGTGCCAGCAGTTTACTTACACGGCGAGGCACTGAAGCTTTCTTT

cdr3_length: 16
clone_size: NA
v_call: TRBV2
j_call: TRBJ2-1
d_call: NA
cdr3_aa: CASSGQALRGHNEQFF
cdr3_nt: TGTGCCAGCAGTGGACAAGCACTTCGGGGGCACAATGAGCAGTTCTTC

cdr3_length: 18
clone_size: many
v_call: TRBV12-3/TRBV12-4
j_call: TRBJ1-1
d_call: NA
cdr3_aa: CASSLLSRAQGRNTEAFF
cdr3_nt: TGTGCCAGCAGTTTATTAAGTAGGGCCCAAGGACGGAACACTGAAGCTTTCTTT

cdr3_length: 14
clone_size: few
v_call: TRBV20-1
j_call: TRBJ1-1
d_call: TRBD1
cdr3_aa: CSADRTGLGTEAFF
cdr3_nt: TGCAGTGCAGACCGGACAGGGCTCGGCACTGAAGCTTTCTTT

cdr3_length: 15
clone_size: few
v_call: TRBV25-1
j_call: TRBJ2-2
d_call: TRBD1
cdr3_aa: CASSGSRQGTGELFF
cdr3_nt: TGTGCCAGCAGTGGATCCCGACAGGGCACCGGGGAGCTGTTTTTT

cdr3_length: 15
clone_size: NA
v_call: TRBV20-1
j_call: TRBJ2-3
d_call: TRBD1
cdr3_aa: CSAWEVQGAGDTQYF
cdr3_nt: TGCAGTGCGTGGGAGGTACAGGGGGCAGGAGATACGCAGTATTTT